This TCR beta chain was captured by sequencing in a study of Ad26.COV2.S vaccination and SARS-CoV-2 variants. The wider study: Intramuscular Ad26.COV2.S at 5x10^10 or 1x10^11 viral particles.

Profiled with immunoSEQ multiplex PCR; TCRdb holds only in-frame clones, not every one. The data show a few hundred thousand clones, under 90% seen once. The treatment: some 20 received Ad26.COV2.S at low or high dose, single or two shots; 5 received placebo; per-sample allocation not given. At day 63 after the first vaccine or placebo injection, samples were drawn. Trimming left V 4 bases short and J 5 bases short, with 15 bases between. The CDR3 is 14 amino acids. The germline V gene encodes CDR1 SGHAT and CDR2 FQDESV (reference sequence). Sequenced here: peripheral blood, sampled in a trial of Ad26.COV2.S vaccine versus placebo. The chain recombines TRBV11-1 with TRBJ2-7; TRBD1 might be the D (6 bases). The clonotype comes from a person aged 18 to 65 who received the Ad26.COV2.S COVID-19 vaccine or a placebo. The CDR3 spells CASSSRTVLDEQYF. CDR3 nucleotides: TGTGCCAGCAGCTCACGGACAGTATTAGACGAGCAGTACTTC.